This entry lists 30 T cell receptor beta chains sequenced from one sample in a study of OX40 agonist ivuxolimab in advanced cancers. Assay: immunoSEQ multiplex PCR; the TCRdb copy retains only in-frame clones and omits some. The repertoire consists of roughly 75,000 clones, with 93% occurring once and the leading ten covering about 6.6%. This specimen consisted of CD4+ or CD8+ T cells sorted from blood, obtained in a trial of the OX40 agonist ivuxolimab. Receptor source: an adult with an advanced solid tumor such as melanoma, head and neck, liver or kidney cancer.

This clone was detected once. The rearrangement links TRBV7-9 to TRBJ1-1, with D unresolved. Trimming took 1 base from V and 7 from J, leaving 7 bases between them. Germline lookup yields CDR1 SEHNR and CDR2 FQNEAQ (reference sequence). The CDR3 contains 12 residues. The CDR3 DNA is TGTGCCAGCAGCTTAGGAGGCGGTGAAGCTTTCTTT. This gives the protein CASSLGGGEAFF.

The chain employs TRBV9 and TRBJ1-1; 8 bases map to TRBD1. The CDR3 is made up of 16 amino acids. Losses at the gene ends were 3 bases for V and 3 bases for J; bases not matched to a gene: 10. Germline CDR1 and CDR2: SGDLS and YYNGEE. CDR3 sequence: CASSGGDRRSYTEAFF. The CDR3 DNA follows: TGTGCCAGCAGCGGGGGGGACAGGAGGTCATACACTGAAGCTTTCTTT.

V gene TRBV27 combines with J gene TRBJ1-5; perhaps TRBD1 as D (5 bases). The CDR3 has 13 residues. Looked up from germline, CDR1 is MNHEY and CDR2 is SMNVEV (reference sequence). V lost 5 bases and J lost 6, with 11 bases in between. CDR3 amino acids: CASSGRASQPQHF. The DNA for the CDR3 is TGTGCCAGCAGTGGCAGGGCGAGTCAGCCCCAGCATTTT.

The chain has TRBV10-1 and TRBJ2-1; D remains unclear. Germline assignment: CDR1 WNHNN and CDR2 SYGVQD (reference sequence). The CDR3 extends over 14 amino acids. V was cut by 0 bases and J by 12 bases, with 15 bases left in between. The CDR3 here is CASSESDQEWVQFF. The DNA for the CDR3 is TGCGCCAGCAGTGAGTCAGACCAGGAATGGGTGCAGTTCTTC.

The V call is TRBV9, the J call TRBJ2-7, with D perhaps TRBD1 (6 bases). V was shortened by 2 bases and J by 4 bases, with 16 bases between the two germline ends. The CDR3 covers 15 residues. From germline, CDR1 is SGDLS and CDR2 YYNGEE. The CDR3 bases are TGTGCCAGCAGCGTGGTTCCGGACAGCAATTACGAGCAGTACTTC. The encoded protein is CASSVVPDSNYEQYF.

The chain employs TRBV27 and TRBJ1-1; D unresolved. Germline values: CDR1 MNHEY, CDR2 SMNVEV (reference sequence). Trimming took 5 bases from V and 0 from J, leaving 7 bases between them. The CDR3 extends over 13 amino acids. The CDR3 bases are TGTGCCAGCAGTCAGATCATGAACACTGAAGCTTTCTTT. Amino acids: CASSQIMNTEAFF.

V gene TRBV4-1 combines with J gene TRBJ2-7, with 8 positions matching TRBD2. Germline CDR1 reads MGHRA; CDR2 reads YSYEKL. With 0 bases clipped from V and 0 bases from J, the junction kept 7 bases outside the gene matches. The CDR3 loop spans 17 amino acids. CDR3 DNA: TGCGCCAGCAGCCAAGAGGTGCGCGGGGGGAGCTCCTACGAGCAGTACTTC. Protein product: CASSQEVRGGSSYEQYF.

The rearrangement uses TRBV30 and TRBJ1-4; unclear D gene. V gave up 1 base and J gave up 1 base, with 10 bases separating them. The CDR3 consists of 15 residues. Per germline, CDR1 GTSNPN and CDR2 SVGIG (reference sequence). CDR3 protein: CAWSESTETNEKLFF. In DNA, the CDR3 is TGTGCCTGGAGTGAGAGTACGGAAACTAATGAAAAACTGTTTTTT.

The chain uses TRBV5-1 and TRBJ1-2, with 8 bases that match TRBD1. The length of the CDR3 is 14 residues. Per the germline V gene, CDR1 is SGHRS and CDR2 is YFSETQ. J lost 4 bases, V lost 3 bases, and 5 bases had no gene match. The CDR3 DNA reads TGCGCCAGCAGCTACGACACAGGGGGCTATGGCTACACCTTC. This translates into CASSYDTGGYGYTF.

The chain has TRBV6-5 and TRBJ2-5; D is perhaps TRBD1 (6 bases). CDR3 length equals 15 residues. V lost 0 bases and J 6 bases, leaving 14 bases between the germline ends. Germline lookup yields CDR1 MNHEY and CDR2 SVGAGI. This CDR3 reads CASSYSAGAGKTQYF. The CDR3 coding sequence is TGTGCCAGCAGTTACTCCGCAGGGGCAGGGAAGACCCAGTACTTC.

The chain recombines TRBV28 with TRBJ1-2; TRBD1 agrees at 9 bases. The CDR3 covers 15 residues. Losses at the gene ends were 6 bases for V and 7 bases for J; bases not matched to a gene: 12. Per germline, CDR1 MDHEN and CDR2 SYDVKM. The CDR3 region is CASSLRDRVIGGYTF. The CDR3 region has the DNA TGTGCCAGCAGCCTCCGGGACAGGGTCATTGGTGGCTACACCTTC.

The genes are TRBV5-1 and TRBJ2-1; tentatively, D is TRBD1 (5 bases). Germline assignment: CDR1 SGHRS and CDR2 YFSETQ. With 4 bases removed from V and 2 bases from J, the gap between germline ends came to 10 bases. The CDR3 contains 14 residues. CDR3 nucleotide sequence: TGCGCCAGCAGCATAACAGGTGCCTACAATGAGCAGTTCTTC. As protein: CASSITGAYNEQFF.

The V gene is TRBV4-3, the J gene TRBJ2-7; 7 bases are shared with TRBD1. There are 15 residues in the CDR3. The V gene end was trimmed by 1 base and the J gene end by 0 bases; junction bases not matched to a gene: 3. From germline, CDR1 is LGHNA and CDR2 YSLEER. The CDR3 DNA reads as TGCGCCAGCAGCCAAGGGACAGGAAGCTCCTACGAGCAGTACTTC. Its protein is CASSQGTGSSYEQYF.

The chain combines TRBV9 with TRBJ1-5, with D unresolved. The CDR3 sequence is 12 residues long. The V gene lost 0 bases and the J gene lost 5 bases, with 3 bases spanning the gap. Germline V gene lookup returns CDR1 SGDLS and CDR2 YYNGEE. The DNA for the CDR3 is TGTGCCAGCAGCGTAGGGGATCAGCCCCAGCATTTT. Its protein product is CASSVGDQPQHF.

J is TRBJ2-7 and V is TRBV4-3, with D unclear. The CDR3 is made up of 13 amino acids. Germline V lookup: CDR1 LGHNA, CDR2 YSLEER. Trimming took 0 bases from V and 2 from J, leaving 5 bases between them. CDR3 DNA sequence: TGCGCCAGCAGCCAAGATTCCACCTACGAGCAGTACTTC. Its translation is CASSQDSTYEQYF.

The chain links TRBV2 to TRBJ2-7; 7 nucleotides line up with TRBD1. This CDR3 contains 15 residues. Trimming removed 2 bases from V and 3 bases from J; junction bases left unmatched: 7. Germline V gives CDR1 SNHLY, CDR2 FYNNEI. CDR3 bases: TGTGCCAGCAGTGAACAGTGGGGACAGAGCTACGAGCAGTACTTC. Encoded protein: CASSEQWGQSYEQYF. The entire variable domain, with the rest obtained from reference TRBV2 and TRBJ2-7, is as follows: EPEVTQTPSHQVTQMGQEVILRCVPISNHLYFYWYRQILGQKVEFLVSFYNNEISEKSEIFDDQFSVERPDGSNFTLKIRSTKLEDSAMYFCASSEQWGQSYEQYFGPGTRLTVT.

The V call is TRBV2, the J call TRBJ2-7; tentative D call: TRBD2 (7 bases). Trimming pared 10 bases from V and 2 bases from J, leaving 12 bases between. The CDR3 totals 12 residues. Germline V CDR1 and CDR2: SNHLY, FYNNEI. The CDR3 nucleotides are TGTGCCATTAGGGGGGGTACCTACGAGCAGTACTTC. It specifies CAIRGGTYEQYF.

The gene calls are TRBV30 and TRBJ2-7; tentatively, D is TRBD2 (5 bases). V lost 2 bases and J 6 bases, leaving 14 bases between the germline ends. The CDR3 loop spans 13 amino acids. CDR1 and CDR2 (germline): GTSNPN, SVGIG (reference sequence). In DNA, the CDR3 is TGTGCCTGGAGTTTGGGAGATGGCTCCGAGCAGTACTTC. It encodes CAWSLGDGSEQYF.

The CDR3, as DNA: TGTGCCTCAAACCGCATTCTGGGGGGTTACGAGCAGTACTTC. Translating it yields CASNRILGGYEQYF. The rearrangement joins TRBV10-3 to TRBJ2-7; D might be TRBD2 (6 bases). V lost 11 bases and J 4 bases, leaving 21 bases between the germline ends. The germline CDR1 and CDR2 sequences are ENHRY and SYGVKD. The length of the CDR3 is 14 residues.

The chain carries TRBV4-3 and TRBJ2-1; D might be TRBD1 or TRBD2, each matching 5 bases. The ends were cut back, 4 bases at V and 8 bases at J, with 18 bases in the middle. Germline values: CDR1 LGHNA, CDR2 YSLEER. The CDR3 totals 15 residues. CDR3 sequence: CASSPRYPGRDEQFF. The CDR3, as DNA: TGCGCCAGCAGCCCCCGATACCCGGGACGGGATGAGCAGTTCTTC.

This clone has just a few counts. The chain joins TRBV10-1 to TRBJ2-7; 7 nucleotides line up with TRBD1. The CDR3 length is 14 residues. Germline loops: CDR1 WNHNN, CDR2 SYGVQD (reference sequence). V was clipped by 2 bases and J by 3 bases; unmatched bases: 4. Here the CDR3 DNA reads TGCGCCAGCAGTGAGACGGACAGGCTCTACGAGCAGTACTTC. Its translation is CASSETDRLYEQYF.

CDR3: CATSELPYSGNTIYF. CDR3 DNA: TGTGCCACCTCGGAGCTACCTTACTCTGGAAACACCATATATTTT. The gene calls are TRBV15 and TRBJ1-3, with D hard to call. Germline CDR1 is LNHNV and CDR2 is YYDKDF (reference sequence). Trimming cost V 8 bases and J 0 bases, with 14 bases left between them. The CDR3 runs 15 residues.

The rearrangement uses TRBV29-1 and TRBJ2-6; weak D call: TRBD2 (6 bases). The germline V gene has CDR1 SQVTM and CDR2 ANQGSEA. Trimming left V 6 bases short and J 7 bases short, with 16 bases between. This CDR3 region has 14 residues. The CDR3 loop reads CSVEGLAAANVLTF. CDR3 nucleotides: TGCAGCGTGGAGGGACTGGCGGCAGCCAACGTCCTGACTTTC.

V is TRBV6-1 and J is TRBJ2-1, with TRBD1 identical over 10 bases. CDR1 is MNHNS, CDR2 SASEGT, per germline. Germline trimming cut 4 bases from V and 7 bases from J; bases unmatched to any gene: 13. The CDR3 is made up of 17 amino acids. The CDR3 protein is CASSVLGTGAGLNEQFF. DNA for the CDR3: TGTGCCAGCAGTGTCCTTGGGACAGGGGCGGGCTTAAATGAGCAGTTCTTC.

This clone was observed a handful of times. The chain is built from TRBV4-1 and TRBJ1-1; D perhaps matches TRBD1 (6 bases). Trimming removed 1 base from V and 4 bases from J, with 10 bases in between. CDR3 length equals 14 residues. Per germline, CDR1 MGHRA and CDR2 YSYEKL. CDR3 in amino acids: CASSQVQGTTEAFF. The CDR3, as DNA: TGCGCCAGCAGCCAAGTGCAGGGGACCACTGAAGCTTTCTTT.

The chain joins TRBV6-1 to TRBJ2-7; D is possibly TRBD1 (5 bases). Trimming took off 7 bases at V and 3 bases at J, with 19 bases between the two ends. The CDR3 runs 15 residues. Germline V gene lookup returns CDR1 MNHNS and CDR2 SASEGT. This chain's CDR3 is CASKPTGSLFYEQYF. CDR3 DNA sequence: TGTGCCAGCAAACCTACAGGATCCCTTTTCTACGAGCAGTACTTC.

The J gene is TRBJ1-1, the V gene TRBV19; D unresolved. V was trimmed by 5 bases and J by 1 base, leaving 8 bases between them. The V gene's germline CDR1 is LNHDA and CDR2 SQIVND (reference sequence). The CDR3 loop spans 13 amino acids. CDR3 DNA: TGTGCCAGTAGTGCGGAGGGGAACACTGAAGCTTTCTTT. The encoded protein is CASSAEGNTEAFF.

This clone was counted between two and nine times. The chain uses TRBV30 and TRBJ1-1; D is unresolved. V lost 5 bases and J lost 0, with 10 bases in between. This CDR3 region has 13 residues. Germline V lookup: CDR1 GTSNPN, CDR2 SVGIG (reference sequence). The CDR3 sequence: CAWGIGMNTEAFF. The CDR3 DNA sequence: TGTGCCTGGGGAATAGGGATGAACACTGAAGCTTTCTTT.

The CDR3 sequence: CASSDGADTQYF. CDR3 DNA sequence: TGTGCCAGCAGTGATGGCGCAGATACGCAGTATTTT. This chain connects TRBV28 to TRBJ2-3; D gene ambiguous. The CDR3 spans 12 residues. From germline, CDR1 is MDHEN and CDR2 SYDVKM. Deletions cut 5 bases from V and 4 bases from J, with 7 bases between.

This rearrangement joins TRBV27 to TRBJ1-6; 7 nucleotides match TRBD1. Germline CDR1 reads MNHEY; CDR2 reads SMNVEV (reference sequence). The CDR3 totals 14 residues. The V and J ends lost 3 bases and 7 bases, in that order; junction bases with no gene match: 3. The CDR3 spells CASSFDRANSPLHF. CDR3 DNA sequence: TGTGCCAGCAGTTTTGACAGGGCGAATTCACCCCTCCACTTT.